The table lists the clone carrying this T cell receptor beta chain with a few counts. This sample was taken from a study of early T cells in non-severe SARS-CoV-2 infection. Separate cDNA molecules each had unique molecular identifiers attached to them. TCRdb re-called the 5' RACE reads with MiXCR, one entry per CDR3 protein. The table includes 60,000 or so distinct CDR3 sequences, about 8.9% detected once. Trimming left V 7 bases short and J 7 bases short, with 14 bases between. CDR3 length equals 12 residues. The germline gives CDR1 MDHEN, CDR2 SYDVKM. This receptor was obtained from an adult who was a healthcare worker with PCR-confirmed SARS-CoV-2 infection or an uninfected control (not recorded which). The sequencing input was whole blood. V is TRBV28 and J is TRBJ2-7; D ambiguous. The CDR3 region has the DNA TGTGCCAGCACCCCGGGTGGAACGGAGCAGTACTTC. This codes for CASTPGGTEQYF.